One T cell receptor (beta chain) is described in this entry. As yet, its antigen is unknown. The data were obtained in a study of regulatory T cells in long-lasting Graves disease. HTBI primers from iRepertoire and Arm-PCR of CDR3 regions yielded the TCR beta libraries. MiXCR, applied by TCRdb to the multiplex PCR reads, yields one record per CDR3 protein. The sample shows 520,000 or so distinct CDR3 sequences, around 13% of them seen only once. Study-level points and caveats: Persistent Graves' patients showed a TCR diversity that was lower than that of newly diagnosed ones.

Time point: newly diagnosed GD, antithyroid drugs for less than 3 months. RNA extracted from PBMCs served as the sequencing template. Another study also made use of these data, one on T cells in Graves' hyperthyroidism and ophthalmopathy. That source notes: An initial round of RT-PCR targeting the TCR CDR3 relied on the HTBI primer set.

The clonotype originates from a woman aged 25 to 45 with Graves disease. Material: peripheral blood mononuclear cells (PBMCs), obtained at new diagnosis, from a patient treated with antithyroid drugs.

CDR3 sequence: CASSPMGGATDTQYF. In DNA, the CDR3 is TGTGCCAGCAGCCCCATGGGCGGGGCCACAGATACGCAGTATTTT. This sequence joins TRBV7-9 and TRBJ2-3; weak D call: TRBD2 (6 bases). The CDR3 runs to 15 residues. Germline CDR1 SEHNR, CDR2 FQNEAQ (reference sequence). Trimming left V 5 bases short and J 2 bases short, with 14 bases between.